This T cell receptor beta chain was sequenced for a study of cytomegalovirus exposure and HLA in healthy donors. This clone was observed a handful of times. V lost 3 bases and J lost 4, with 18 bases in between. Germline V CDR1 and CDR2: SGHRS, YFSETQ. The CDR3 has 16 amino acids. Amplification used 60 Vbeta primers and 13 Jbeta primers. Assay used: immunoSEQ multiplex PCR; TCRdb lists only in-frame clones, some missing. Of some 200,000 clones in the sample, roughly 74% are singletons; the top ten hold 1.8%. This sequence joins TRBV5-1 and TRBJ2-3; D perhaps matches TRBD2 (7 bases). Sequencing input: PBMCs. This sequence originates from a woman aged 30 to 39 in good health and CMV-seronegative. CDR3 DNA: TGCGCCAGCAGCTCGCTTGGGGGGGGCACCCCAGATACGCAGTATTTT. It specifies CASSSLGGGTPDTQYF.